This is a list of T cell receptor beta chains from one sample in a study of blood T cells in healthy people across ages. Via MiXCR, TCRdb re-called the 5' RACE reads, giving one row per CDR3 protein. Of approximately 800,000 distinct CDR3 sequences in the sample, 55% to 70% were seen once. Sequenced: blood. The receptor set was obtained from a man aged 25 to 40 in good health. The CDR3 runs from the conserved cysteine through the conserved F or W. D genes are given only for firm matches. Clone size is given for some rows only: seen once, a few or many times, or a class if the clone is expanded.

j_call | v_call | d_call | clone_size | cdr3_nt | cdr3_aa
TRBJ2-5 | TRBV13 | TRBD2 | . | TGTGCCAGCAGTTCTAAGCGGGGGGGCCTGGAGACCCAGTACTTC | CASSSKRGGLETQYF
TRBJ1-6 | TRBV7-2 | . | . | TGTGCCAGCAGCTTAGTTGGGCTTCCTAATTCACCCCTCCACTTT | CASSLVGLPNSPLHF
TRBJ2-1 | TRBV6-6 | . | . | TGTGCCAGCAGCAAAGGACCAAACAATGAGCAGTTCTTC | CASSKGPNNEQFF
TRBJ2-1 | TRBV10-3 | TRBD1 | many | TGTGCCACCAGCCCCCGGGACAGGGGCATGAATGAGCAGTTCTTC | CATSPRDRGMNEQFF
TRBJ2-5 | TRBV2 | TRBD1 | . | TGTGCCAGCAGTGAGCAGGGGGTAGGAGAGACCCAGTACTTC | CASSEQGVGETQYF
TRBJ1-2 | TRBV29-1 | . | . | TGCAGCGTGGACAGATTATATGGCTACACCTTC | CSVDRLYGYTF
TRBJ2-1 | TRBV24-1 | TRBD2 | . | TGTGCCACCAGTGACCCAAAGACGGCGGGAGGGGCCTACAATGAGCAGTTCTTC | CATSDPKTAGGAYNEQFF
TRBJ2-7 | TRBV4-1 | TRBD1 | . | TGCGCCAGCAGCCCCGGGGACAGGGCTTCGATCGAGCAGTACTTC | CASSPGDRASIEQYF
TRBJ2-7 | TRBV29-1 | . | . | TGCAGCGTTGGGAGTAGTATCTACGAGCAGTACTTC | CSVGSSIYEQYF
TRBJ2-1 | TRBV14 | TRBD2 | . | TGTGCCAGCAGCCCACGCCCAGTAGCGGGAGGGTACAATGAGCAGTTCTTC | CASSPRPVAGGYNEQFF
TRBJ2-7 | TRBV6-6 | . | . | TGTGCCAGCAGACCTCCTCTAAGAAGTAGGGACGAGCAGTACTTC | CASRPPLRSRDEQYF
TRBJ2-7 | TRBV20-1 | TRBD2 | . | TGCAGTGCTCCACCGGGACTAGCGGGGACGTACTCCTACGAGCAGTACTTC | CSAPPGLAGTYSYEQYF
TRBJ1-2 | TRBV13 | . | . | TGTGCCAGCAGCGCAAGACAGAATGGCTACACCTTC | CASSARQNGYTF
TRBJ1-2 | TRBV2 | TRBD1 | . | TGTGCCAGCAGCGGATCAGGGGGAAGTGCGAATGGCTACACCTTC | CASSGSGGSANGYTF
TRBJ2-1 | TRBV6-2/TRBV6-3 | TRBD2 | . | TGTGCCAGCAGCTCCCGGACTAGCGGAAATGAGCAGTTCTTC | CASSSRTSGNEQFF
TRBJ2-3 | TRBV9 | . | few | TGTGCCAGCAGCGTTTTAAACACAGATACGCAGTATTTT | CASSVLNTDTQYF
TRBJ2-5 | TRBV7-2 | . | . | TGTGCCAGCAGCTTAGGAGCGCGGAGGGAGACCCAGTACTTC | CASSLGARRETQYF
TRBJ2-5 | TRBV9 | . | few | TGTGCCAGCAGCGTAGAGGCAGGGTCGGCCCAGTACTTC | CASSVEAGSAQYF